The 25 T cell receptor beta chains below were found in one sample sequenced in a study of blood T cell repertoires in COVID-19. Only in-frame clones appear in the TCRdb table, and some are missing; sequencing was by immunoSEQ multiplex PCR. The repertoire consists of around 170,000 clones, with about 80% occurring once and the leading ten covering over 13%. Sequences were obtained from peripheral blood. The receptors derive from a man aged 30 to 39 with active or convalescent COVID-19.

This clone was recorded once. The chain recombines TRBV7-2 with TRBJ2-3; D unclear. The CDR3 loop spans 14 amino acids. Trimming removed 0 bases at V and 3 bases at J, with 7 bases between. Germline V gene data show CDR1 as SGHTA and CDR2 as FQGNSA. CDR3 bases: TGTGCCAGCAGCTTAGCGTCGGGTACAGATACGCAGTATTTT. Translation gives CASSLASGTDTQYF.

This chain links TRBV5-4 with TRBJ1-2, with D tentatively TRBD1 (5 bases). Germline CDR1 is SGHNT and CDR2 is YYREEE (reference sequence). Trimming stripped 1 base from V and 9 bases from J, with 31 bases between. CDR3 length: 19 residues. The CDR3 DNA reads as TGTGCCAGCAGCTTGCCCGCAGGGAGGTCAGGCGGGGATCTCAGGAGCTACACCTTC. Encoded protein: CASSLPAGRSGGDLRSYTF.

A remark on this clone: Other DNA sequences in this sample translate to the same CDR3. The CDR3 DNA reads as TGTGCCAGCAGTTTATCGGGGGGAAACCAGCCCCAGCATTTT. Protein product: CASSLSGGNQPQHF. The rearrangement joins TRBV27 to TRBJ1-5; D might be TRBD1 (5 bases). This CDR3 spans 14 amino acids. Germline V gene lookup returns CDR1 MNHEY and CDR2 SMNVEV (reference sequence). V was trimmed by 0 bases and J by 7 bases, leaving 10 bases between them.

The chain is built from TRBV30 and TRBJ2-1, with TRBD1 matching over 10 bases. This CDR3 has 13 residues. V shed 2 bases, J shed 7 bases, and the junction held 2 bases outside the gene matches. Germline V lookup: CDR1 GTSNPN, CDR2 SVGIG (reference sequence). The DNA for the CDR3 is TGTGCCTGGAGTAAGGGACAGGGGAATGAGCAGTTCTTC. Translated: CAWSKGQGNEQFF.

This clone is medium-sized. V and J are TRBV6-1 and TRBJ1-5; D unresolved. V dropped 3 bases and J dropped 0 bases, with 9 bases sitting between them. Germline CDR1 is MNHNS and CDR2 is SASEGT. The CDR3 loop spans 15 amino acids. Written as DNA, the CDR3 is TGTGCCAGCAGTGATCACTTAGATAGCAATCAGCCCCAGCATTTT. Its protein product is CASSDHLDSNQPQHF.

This chain's CDR3 is CASKEREGLSEQFF. DNA for the CDR3: TGTGCCAGCAAGGAGCGGGAGGGCCTCAGTGAGCAGTTCTTC. The chain carries TRBV27 and TRBJ2-1, with TRBD2 identical over 10 bases. This CDR3 contains 14 residues. CDR1 is MNHEY, CDR2 SMNVEV, per germline (reference sequence). Trimming at V came to 7 bases and at J to 9 bases, leaving 9 bases not matched to a gene.

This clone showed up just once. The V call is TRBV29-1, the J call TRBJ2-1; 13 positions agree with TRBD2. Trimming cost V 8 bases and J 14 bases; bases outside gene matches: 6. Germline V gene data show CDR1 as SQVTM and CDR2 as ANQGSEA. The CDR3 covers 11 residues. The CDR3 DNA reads TGCAGCCGACTAGCGGGGGGTGGGGAGTTCTTC. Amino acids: CSRLAGGGEFF.

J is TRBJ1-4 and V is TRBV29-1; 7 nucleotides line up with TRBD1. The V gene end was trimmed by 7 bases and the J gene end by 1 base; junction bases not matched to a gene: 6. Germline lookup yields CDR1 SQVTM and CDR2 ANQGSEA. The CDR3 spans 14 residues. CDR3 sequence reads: CSATQGGTNEKLFF. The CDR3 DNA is TGCAGCGCCACGCAGGGGGGAACTAATGAAAAACTGTTTTTT. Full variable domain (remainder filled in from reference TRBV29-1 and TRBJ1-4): SAVISQKPSRDICQRGTSLTIQCQVDSQVTMMFWYRQQPGQSLTLIATANQGSEATYESGFVIDKFPISRPNLTFSTLTVSNMSPEDSSIYLCSATQGGTNEKLFFGSGTQLSVL.

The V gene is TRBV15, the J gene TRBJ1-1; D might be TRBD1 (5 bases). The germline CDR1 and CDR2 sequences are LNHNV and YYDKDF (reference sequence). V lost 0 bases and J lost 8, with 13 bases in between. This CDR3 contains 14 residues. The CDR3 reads CATSREYGRQEAFF. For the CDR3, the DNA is TGTGCCACCAGCAGAGAGTACGGGCGACAGGAAGCTTTCTTT.

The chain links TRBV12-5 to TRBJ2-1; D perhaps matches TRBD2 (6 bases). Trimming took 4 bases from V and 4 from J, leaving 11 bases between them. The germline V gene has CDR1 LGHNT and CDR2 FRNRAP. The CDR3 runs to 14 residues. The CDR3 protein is CASGSAGPYNEQFF. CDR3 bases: TGTGCTAGTGGTTCCGCGGGACCTTACAATGAGCAGTTCTTC.

CDR3 sequence: CASSLSITGNQETQYF. The CDR3 DNA follows: TGTGCCAGCAGTTTATCGATAACGGGGAACCAAGAGACCCAGTACTTC. The chain recombines TRBV27 with TRBJ2-5; TRBD2 is a possible D gene (5 bases). In germline, CDR1 is MNHEY, CDR2 SMNVEV (reference sequence). The CDR3 runs 16 residues. V lost 0 bases and J 0 bases, leaving 11 bases between the germline ends.

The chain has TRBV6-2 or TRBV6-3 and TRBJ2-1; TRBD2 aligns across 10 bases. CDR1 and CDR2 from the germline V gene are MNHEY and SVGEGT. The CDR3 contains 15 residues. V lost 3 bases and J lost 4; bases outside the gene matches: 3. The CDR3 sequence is CASSYTTSGYNEQFF. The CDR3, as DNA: TGTGCCAGCAGTTATACGACTAGCGGGTACAATGAGCAGTTCTTC.

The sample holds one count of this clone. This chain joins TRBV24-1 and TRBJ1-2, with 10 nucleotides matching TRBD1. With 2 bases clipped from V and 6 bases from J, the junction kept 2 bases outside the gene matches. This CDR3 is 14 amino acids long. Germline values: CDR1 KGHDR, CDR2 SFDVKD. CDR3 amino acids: CATSDWTGGNGYTF. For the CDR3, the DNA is TGTGCCACCAGTGATTGGACAGGGGGGAATGGCTACACCTTC.

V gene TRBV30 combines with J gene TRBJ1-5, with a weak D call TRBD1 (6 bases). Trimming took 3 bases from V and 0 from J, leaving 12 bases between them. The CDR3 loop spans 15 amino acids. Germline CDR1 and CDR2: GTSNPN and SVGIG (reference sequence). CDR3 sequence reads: CAWRDSGASNQPQHF. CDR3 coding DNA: TGTGCCTGGAGAGATTCAGGGGCTAGCAATCAGCCCCAGCATTTT.

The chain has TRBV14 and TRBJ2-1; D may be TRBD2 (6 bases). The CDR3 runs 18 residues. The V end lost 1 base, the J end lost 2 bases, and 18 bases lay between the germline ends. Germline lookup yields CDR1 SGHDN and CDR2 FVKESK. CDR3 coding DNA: TGTGCCAGCAGCCAAGCCGAGGGTCGGGGGTTCCCCTACAATGAGCAGTTCTTC. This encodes CASSQAEGRGFPYNEQFF.

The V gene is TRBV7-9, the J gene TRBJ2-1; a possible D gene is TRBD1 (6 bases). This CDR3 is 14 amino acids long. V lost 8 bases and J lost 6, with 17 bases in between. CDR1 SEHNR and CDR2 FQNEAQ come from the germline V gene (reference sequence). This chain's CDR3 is CASRPGLGGNEQFF. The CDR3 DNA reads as TGTGCCAGCCGGCCGGGGCTAGGGGGCAATGAGCAGTTCTTC.

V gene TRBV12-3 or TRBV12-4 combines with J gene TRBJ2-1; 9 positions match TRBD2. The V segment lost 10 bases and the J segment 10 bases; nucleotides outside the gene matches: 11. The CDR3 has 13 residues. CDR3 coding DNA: TGTGCCACCACGGGACTAGCCCATCGAGAGCAGTTCTTC. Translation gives CATTGLAHREQFF.

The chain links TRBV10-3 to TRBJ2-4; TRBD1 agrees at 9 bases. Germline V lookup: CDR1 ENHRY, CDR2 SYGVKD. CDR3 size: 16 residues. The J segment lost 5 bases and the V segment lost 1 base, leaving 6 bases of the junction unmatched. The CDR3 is CAISEFRDRVQNIQYF. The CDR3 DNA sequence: TGTGCCATCAGTGAGTTCCGGGACAGGGTGCAAAACATTCAGTACTTC.

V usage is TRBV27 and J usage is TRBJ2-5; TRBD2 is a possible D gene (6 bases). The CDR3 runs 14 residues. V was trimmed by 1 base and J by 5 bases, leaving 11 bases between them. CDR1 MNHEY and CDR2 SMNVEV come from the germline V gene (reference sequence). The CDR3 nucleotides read TGTGCCAGCAGTTTATGGGCTAGCGCGGAGACCCAGTACTTC. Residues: CASSLWASAETQYF.

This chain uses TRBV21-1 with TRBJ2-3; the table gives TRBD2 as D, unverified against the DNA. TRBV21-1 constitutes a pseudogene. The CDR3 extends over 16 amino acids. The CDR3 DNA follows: TGTGCCAGCAGCCTTCGGACTAATACTAGCACAGATACGCAGTATTTT. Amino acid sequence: CASSLRTNTSTDTQYF.

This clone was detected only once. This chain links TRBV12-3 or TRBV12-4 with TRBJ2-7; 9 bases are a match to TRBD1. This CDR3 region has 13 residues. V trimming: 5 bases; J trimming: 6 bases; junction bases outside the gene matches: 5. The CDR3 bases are TGTGCCAGCAGTCCCGGACAGGGGATCGAGCAGTACGTC. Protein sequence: CASSPGQGIEQYV.

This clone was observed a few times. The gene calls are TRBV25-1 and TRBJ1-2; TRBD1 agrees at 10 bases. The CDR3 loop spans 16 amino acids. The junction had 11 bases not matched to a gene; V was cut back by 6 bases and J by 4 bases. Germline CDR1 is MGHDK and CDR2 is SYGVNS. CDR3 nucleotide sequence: TGTGCCAGCAGCGGTCGACAGGGGGCGGAGATCTATGGCTACACCTTC. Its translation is CASSGRQGAEIYGYTF.

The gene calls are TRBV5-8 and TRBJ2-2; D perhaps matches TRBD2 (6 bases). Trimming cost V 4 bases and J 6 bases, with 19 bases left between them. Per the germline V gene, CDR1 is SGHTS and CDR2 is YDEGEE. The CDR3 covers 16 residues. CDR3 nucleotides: TGTGCCAGCAGCCCGGGGACCCAGGGACTGGCCGGGGAGCTGTTTTTT. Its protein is CASSPGTQGLAGELFF. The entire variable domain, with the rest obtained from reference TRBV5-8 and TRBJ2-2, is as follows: EAGVTQSPTHLIKTRGQQATLRCSPISGHTSVYWYQQALGLGLQFLLWYDEGEERNRGNFPPRFSGRQFPNYSSELNVNALELEDSALYLCASSPGTQGLAGELFFGEGSRLTVL.

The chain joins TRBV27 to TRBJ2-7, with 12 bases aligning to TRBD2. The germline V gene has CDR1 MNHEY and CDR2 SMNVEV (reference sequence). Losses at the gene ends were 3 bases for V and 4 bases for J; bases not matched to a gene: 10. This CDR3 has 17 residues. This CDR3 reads CASSFLARTSGVYEQYF. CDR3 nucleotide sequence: TGTGCCAGCAGTTTTTTAGCCCGGACTAGCGGGGTTTACGAGCAGTACTTC.

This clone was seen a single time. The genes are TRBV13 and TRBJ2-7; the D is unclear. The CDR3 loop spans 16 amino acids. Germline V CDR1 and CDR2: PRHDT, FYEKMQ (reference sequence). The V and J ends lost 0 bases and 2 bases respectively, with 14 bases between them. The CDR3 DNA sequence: TGTGCCAGCAGCTTAGGGGCGTCAGGTGACACCTACGAGCAGTACTTC. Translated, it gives CASSLGASGDTYEQYF.